This entry is about one T cell receptor beta chain. The target antigen is unknown. Trimming removed 6 bases at V and 1 base at J, with 15 bases between. The germline gives CDR1 SGHAT, CDR2 FQNNGV. The CDR3 runs 15 residues. This sample stems from a study of CD8+CD57+ T cells in acquired aplastic anemia. About the research overall: Recorded DNA amounts for sorted CD4+ and CD8+ cells had an average of 3.2 ug.

Study-level points and caveats: Patients versus controls showed no significant CD8+ Simpson's diversity difference. Patients and controls were found to share 25 to 30 CD8+ CDR3 sequences.

TCR beta VDJ combinations and CDR3 sequences were profiled from genomic DNA. TCRdb independently ran MiXCR on the reads; one entry per CDR3 protein. This repertoire shows about 270,000 distinct CDR3 sequences, 56% found once; its top ten account for 8%. The source material was sorted CD4+, CD8+, or CD8+CD57+ T cells (not recorded which) from PBMCs. This clonotype was sampled from a human donor with severe aplastic anemia or a healthy control (not recorded which). The chain combines TRBV11-2 with TRBJ2-5; D gene uncertain. CDR3: CASRPNGPLQETQYF. The DNA for the CDR3 is TGTGCCAGCAGACCTAATGGGCCCCTCCAAGAGACCCAGTACTTC. Using reference TRBV11-2 and TRBJ2-5 for the parts outside the CDR3, the full variable domain is EAGVAQSPRYKIIEKRQSVAFWCNPISGHATLYWYQQILGQGPKLLIQFQNNGVVDDSQLPKDRFSAERLKGVDSTLKIQPAKLEDSAVYLCASRPNGPLQETQYFGPGTRLLVL.